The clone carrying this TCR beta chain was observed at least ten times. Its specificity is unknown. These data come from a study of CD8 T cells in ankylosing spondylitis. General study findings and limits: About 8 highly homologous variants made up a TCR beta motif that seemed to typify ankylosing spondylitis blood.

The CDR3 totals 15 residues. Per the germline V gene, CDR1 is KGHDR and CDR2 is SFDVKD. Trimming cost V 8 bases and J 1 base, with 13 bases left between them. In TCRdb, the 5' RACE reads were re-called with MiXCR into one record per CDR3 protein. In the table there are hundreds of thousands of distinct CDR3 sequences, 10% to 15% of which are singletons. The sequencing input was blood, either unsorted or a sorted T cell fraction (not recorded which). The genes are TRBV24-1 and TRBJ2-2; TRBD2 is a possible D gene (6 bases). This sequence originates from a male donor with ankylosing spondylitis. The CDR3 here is CATNGGRLNTGELFF. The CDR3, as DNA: TGTGCCACCAACGGGGGACGGTTGAACACCGGGGAGCTGTTTTTT.